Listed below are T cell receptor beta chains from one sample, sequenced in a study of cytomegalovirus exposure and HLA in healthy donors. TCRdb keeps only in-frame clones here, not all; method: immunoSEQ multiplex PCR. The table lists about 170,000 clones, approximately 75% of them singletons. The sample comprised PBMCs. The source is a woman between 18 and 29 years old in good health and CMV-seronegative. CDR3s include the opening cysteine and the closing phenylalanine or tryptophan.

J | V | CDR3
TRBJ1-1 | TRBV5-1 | CAGSLKQIGRNTEAFF
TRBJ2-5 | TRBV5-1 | CASSLGQGGGETQYF
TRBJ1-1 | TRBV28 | CASSFMQNAAFF
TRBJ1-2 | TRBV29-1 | CSARQANYSYTF
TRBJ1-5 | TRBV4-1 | CASSRPGVGNQPQHF
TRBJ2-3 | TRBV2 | CASSETGLRDTQYF
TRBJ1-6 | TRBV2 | CASSLDRYLNSPLHF
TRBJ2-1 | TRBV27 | CASSFNGGNEQFF
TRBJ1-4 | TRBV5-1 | CASSLGSGSEKLFF
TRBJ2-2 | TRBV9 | CASSVADRGRGELFF
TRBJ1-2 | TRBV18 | CASSPVDSSTYGYTF
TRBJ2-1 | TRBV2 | CASRKTYPRYNEQFF
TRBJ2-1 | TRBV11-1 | CASGGLAGNEQFF
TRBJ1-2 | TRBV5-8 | CASSPDRDYGYTF
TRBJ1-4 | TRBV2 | CASSADRVGEKLFF
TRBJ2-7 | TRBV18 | CASSPGGPYEQYF
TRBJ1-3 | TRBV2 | CASSGVRASGNTIYF
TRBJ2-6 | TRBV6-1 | CASNREGTGANVLTF
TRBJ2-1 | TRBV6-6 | CASRTQGVHTYNEQFF
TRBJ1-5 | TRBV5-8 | CASSLAGDQPQHF
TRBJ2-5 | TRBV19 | CASSRSGGVGETQYF
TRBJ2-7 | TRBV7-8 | CASSFIAGDSYEQYF
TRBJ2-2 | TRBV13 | CASSYRNTGELFF
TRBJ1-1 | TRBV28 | CASSLWRGNTNTEAFF
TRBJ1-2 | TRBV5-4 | CASSLGLARYGYTF
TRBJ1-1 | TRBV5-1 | CASRRDRENTEAFF
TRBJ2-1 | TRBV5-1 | CASSAWTGPYNEQFF
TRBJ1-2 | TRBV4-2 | CASSQEVGQDHYGYTF
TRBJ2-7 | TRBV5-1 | CASSPTRGGSYEQYF
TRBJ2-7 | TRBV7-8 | CASRPEEGGSYEQYF
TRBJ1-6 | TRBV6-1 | CASSRRDNSPLHF
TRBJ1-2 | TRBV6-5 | CASSYASHYGYTF
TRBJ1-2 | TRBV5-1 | CASSPPGANYGYTF
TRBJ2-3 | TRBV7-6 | CASSLGYGSGTDTQYF
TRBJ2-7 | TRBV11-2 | CASSFNDAGYEQYF
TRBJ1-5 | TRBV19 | CASSIGVSGQGGNQPQHF